This T cell receptor (beta chain) was recovered during a study of blood T cells in healthy people across ages (dated by TCRdb to the mid-2010s). In the study overall: Template switching captured roughly one uniquely barcoded TCR beta cDNA molecule per two T cells in model experiments. Using deep sequencing normalized with unique cDNA molecular identifiers, the study measured how TCR beta repertoire diversity changes with age. Four age groups were formed from the donors: young (average approximately 17 years), middle-aged (around 41), aged (over 55) and long-lived (around 82). To avoid experimental bias, donors of different ages were randomly spread across the sequencing lanes. Using the same blood draw, the study looked at two additional independent replicas of 1 million unique cDNA reads for two donors, one aged 18 to 29 and the other aged 80 or older.

The investigation overall reported the following: There was a strong correlation between observed TCR beta diversity and the percentage of naive T cells measured by flow cytometry. Because donor CMV infection status was unknown, age-related changes in expanded clonotypes were potentially confounded. As age increased, observed TCR beta diversity per million T cells dropped in a roughly linear way, and a significant reduction was already evident by age around 41. Compared with the aged group, the long-lived group had more naive CD4+ T cells, fewer expanded clones and increased TCR diversity, a pattern suggesting age selection. Estimates of total diversity based on one million sequenced T cells were regarded as lower bounds and as underestimates. Conclusive comparison of naive and antigen-experienced compartments was prevented by the profiling of bulk unsorted PBMCs.

At least ten counts were recorded for this clonotype. Its antigen specificity is not known. Nothing much larger sits one base from this clone, and base qualities are not available. The library was generated by 5' RACE. The reads were generated on an Illumina HiSeq 2500. A second PCR of about 6 to 11 cycles was performed with a sample-barcoded 5' primer and a J-beta primer mix. A template-switch 5' adaptor carrying 12 random nucleotides introduced a unique molecular identifier onto each TCR beta cDNA molecule. Each sample yielded at least 2.5 million CDR3-containing paired-end reads. First-strand cDNA synthesis was performed from all RNA using the Mint cDNA synthesis kit, with priming by a TRBC-specific oligonucleotide. Following uracil-DNA glycosylase treatment, all cDNA underwent a first 18-cycle PCR with the universal primers M1SS and BC2_uni_R. The paper's data handling went like this. Each sample was normalized by randomly selecting 1 million high-quality reads, each carrying a distinct molecular identifier. Reads with shared molecular identifiers were discarded instead of being binned into consensus sequences. MiTCR, run with a Q25 quality threshold and the strictest error-elimination algorithm, handled CDR3 identification, clonotype clustering and error correction. A nonparametric unseen species model with Euler transformation was used to estimate a lower bound on total TCR beta diversity. Through fastp at Q25 and MiXCR, TCRdb rebuilt clones from the public reads, retaining in-frame beta chains. A single entry per CDR3 protein holds the most common genes and DNA from its merged rows. TCRdb's processing, not the study's, gives the V and J calls here. The sample contains hundreds of thousands of distinct CDR3 sequences, about 34% of them found a single time. The ten top clones hold less than 20% of the sample.

Systemically healthy Caucasian individuals from Russia, approximately 39 in total and aged roughly 6 to 100 years, were included as donors. About 10 milliliters of peripheral blood were drawn from each donor into EDTA-treated Vacutainer tubes. Ficoll-Paque density-gradient centrifugation was used to isolate PBMCs, with at least 6.5 million per sample. Trizol reagent was used to extract total RNA from the PBMCs, yielding at least 5.5 micrograms per sample. For every donor, flow cytometry on a PBMC aliquot measured the percentage of naive CD45RAhigh/CD27high T cells. The TCR was taken from a woman of 80 years or more in good health. Donor details come from another sample of the same person, matched by shared clones. The sample consisted of blood.

The CDR3 has the sequence CASSTQGQGLTGANVLTF. The DNA sequence is as follows: TGTGCCAGCAGTACCCAAGGTCAGGGGCTAACTGGGGCCAACGTCCTGACTTTC. The rearranged segments are TRBV28 and TRBJ2-6; 6 matching bases give a weak D call of TRBD1. V is pared back by 5 bases and J by 2 bases, with 19 bases lying between the germline termini. Reading from cysteine to phenylalanine, the CDR3 counts 18 amino acids. The entry retains the CDR3 DNA only, 54 bases that are in frame from base 1. The CDR1 and CDR2 encoded by the germline V gene are MDHEN and SYDVKM.